This TCR beta chain was found in a study of quantifying T cell responses using KT2 cells. Study-level information: TCR alpha and beta constant-region primers primed reverse transcription of RNA. Estimated efficiency of the T4 ligation step was above 8.5% under optimum conditions.

Germline V CDR1 and CDR2: SGHRS, YFSETQ. The CDR3 spans 16 residues. Trimming removed 4 bases from V and 0 bases from J, with 14 bases in between. A single-stranded UMI oligo with SP2 sequence was ligated to cDNA 3' ends. The first PCR ran 4 to 5 cycles with an equimolar RC1.1 and RC1.2 beta primer mix. A single record per CDR3 protein comes from TCRdb applying MiXCR to the UMI-ligation and nested PCR reads. The repertoire holds tens of thousands of distinct CDR3 sequences, with around 12% as singletons. Material: PBMCs spiked with cells of the T cell clone KT2. This rearrangement joins TRBV5-1 to TRBJ1-3; D remains ambiguous. The source of this sequence is a human donor. As DNA, the CDR3 is TGCGCCAGCAGCCCGCGCCGGGAGAACTCTGGAAACACCATATATTTT. Its protein is CASSPRRENSGNTIYF.